The TCR beta chain under discussion was sequenced for a study of Graves' ophthalmopathy and Graves' hyperthyroidism. The germline gives CDR1 SGHRS, CDR2 YFSETQ. V was shortened by 0 bases and J by 4 bases, with 7 bases between the two germline ends. The CDR3 runs to 13 residues. This clonotype was counted only a few times. Investigators amplified TCR beta CDR3 regions from RNA transcripts. HTBI-primed RT-PCR formed the first round, and a multiplex PCR formed the second. Using its own MiXCR run on the multiplex PCR reads, TCRdb lists one record per CDR3 protein. The sample shows roughly 380,000 distinct CDR3 sequences, 15% of them seen only once.

The chain is built from TRBV5-1 and TRBJ1-1; D gene uncertain. Sequenced input: peripheral blood. The sequence came from a woman aged 18-30 years with stable Graves' hyperthyroidism. The CDR3 DNA reads TGCGCCAGCAGCTTGGGGGCAATCACTGAAGCTTTCTTT. The encoded protein is CASSLGAITEAFF. The entire variable domain, with the rest obtained from reference TRBV5-1 and TRBJ1-1, is as follows: KAGVTQTPRYLIKTRGQQVTLSCSPISGHRSVSWYQQTPGQGLQFLFEYFSETQRNKGNFPGRFSGRQFSNSRSEMNVSTLELGDSALYLCASSLGAITEAFFGQGTRLTVV.